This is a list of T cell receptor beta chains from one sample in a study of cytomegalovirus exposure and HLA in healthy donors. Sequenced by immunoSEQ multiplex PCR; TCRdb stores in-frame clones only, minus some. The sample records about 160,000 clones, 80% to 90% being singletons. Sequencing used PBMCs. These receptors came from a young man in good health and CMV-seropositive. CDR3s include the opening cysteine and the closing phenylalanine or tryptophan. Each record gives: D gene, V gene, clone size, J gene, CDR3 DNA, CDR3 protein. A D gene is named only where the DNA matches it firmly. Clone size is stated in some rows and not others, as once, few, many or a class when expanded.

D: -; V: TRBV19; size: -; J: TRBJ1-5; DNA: TGTGCCAGTAGTACCATCGGACAGACTAACAATCAGCCCCAGCATTTT; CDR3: CASSTIGQTNNQPQHF
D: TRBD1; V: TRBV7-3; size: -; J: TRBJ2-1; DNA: TGTGCCAGCAGCGCGACAGGGGGCCCCTACAATGAGCAGTTCTTC; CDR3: CASSATGGPYNEQFF
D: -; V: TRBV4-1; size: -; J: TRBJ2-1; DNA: TGCGCCAGCAGCTCGGCGGACTCCCGGGGTTCCAATGAGCAGTTCTTC; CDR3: CASSSADSRGSNEQFF
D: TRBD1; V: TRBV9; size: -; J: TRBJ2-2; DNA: TGTGCCAGCAGCGACGGGACAGGCCGCACCGGGGAGCTGTTTTTT; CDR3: CASSDGTGRTGELFF
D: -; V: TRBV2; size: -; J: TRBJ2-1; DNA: TGTGCCAGCAGTGGGCTTCCGTTCTTC; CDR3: CASSGLPFF
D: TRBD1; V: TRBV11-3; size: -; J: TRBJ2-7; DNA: TGTGCCAGCAGTCTCGGGACAGCCTACGAGCAGTACTTC; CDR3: CASSLGTAYEQYF
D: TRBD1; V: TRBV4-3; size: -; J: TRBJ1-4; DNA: TGCGCCAGCAGCCCTGGACAGGGCGGAGGCGAAAAACTGTTTTTT; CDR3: CASSPGQGGGEKLFF
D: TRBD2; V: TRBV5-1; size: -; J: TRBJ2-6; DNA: TGCGCCAGCAGCTCAGGACTAGCGGGGGGCTCTGGGGCCAACGGCCTGACTTTC; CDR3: CASSSGLAGGSGANGLTF
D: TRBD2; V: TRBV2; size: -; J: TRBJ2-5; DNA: TGTGCCAGCAGACGACTAGCCCGGGAGACCCAGTACTTC; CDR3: CASRRLARETQYF
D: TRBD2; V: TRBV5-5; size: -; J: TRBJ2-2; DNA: TGTGCCAGCAGCTGGACTAGCGGAGGTACCGGGGAGCTGTTTTTT; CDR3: CASSWTSGGTGELFF
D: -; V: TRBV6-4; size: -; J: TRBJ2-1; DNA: TGTGCCAGCAGTGACTCGAATAGGGGCGGGGATGAGCAGTTCTTC; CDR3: CASSDSNRGGDEQFF
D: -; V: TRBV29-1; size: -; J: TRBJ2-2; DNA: TGCAGCGTCCAGCAGGGTACCGGGGAGCTGTTTTTT; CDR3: CSVQQGTGELFF
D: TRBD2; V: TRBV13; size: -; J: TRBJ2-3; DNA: TGTGCCAGCATGCGGGGGACTAGCACAGATACGCAGTATTTT; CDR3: CASMRGTSTDTQYF
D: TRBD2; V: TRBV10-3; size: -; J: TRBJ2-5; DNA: TGTGCCATCAGTGAGGGACTAGCGGGGCTCCAAGAGACCCAGTACTTC; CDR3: CAISEGLAGLQETQYF
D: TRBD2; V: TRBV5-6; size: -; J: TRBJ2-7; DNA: TGTGCCAGCAGCTTCCGGACTAGCGGGGGGTACAACGAGCAGTACTTC; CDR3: CASSFRTSGGYNEQYF
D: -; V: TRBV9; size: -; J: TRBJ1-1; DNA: TGTGCCAGCAGCAAACAGGGTAGGACTGAAGCTTTCTTT; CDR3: CASSKQGRTEAFF
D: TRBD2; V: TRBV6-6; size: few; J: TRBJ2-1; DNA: TGTGCCAGCAGTTATATTAGCGGGGGGGCAAATGAGCAGTTCTTC; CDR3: CASSYISGGANEQFF
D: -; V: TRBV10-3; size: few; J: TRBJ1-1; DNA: TGTGCCATCAGTGGGCAGGGGTTGAACACTGAAGCTTTCTTT; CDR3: CAISGQGLNTEAFF
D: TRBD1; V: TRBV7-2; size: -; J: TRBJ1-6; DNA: TGTGCCAGCAGTCTCTTAGGACAGGGGTATAATTCACCCCTCCACTTT; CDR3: CASSLLGQGYNSPLHF
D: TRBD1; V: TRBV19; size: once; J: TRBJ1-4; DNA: TGTGCCAGTAGTATGCCCGGGACAGGGGTCTTCCCGGATGAAAAACTGTTTTTT; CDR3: CASSMPGTGVFPDEKLFF
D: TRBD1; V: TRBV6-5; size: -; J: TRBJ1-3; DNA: TGTGCCAGCAGTTACGGGGGACAGGGGGCAGGAAACACCATATATTTT; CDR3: CASSYGGQGAGNTIYF
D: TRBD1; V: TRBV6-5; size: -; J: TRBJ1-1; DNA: TGTGCCAGCAGTTACTCCCAGGGGGGAGACACTGAAGCTTTCTTT; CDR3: CASSYSQGGDTEAFF
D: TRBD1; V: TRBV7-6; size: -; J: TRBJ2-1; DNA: TGTGCCAGCAGCTTAGAAGGGCCACAGGGGTTCTACAATGAGCAGTTCTTC; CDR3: CASSLEGPQGFYNEQFF
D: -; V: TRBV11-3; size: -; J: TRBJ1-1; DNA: TGTGCCAGCAGCTTAACTTGGTGGGGGGTGAACACTGAAGCTTTCTTT; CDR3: CASSLTWWGVNTEAFF
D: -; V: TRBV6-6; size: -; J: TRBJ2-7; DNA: TGTGCCAGCAGTTACTCTACCGGGAATAGTTACGAGCAGTACTTC; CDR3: CASSYSTGNSYEQYF
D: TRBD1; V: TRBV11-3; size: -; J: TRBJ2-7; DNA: TGTGCCAGCAGCCCCAGGGGAGAGACAGGGGGCTACGAGCAGTACTTC; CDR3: CASSPRGETGGYEQYF
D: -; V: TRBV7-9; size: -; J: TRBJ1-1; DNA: TGTGCCAGCAGCCCAGACCTAGGTAACACTGAAGCTTTCTTT; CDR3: CASSPDLGNTEAFF
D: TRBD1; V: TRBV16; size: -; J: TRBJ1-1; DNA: TGTGCCAGCAGCAATGCTGGACAGGGGGCAGGGACTGAAGCTTTCTTT; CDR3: CASSNAGQGAGTEAFF
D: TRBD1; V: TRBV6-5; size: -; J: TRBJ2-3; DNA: TGTGCCAGCAGTTACTCTAGGACAGGGTTTGCGCAGTATTTT; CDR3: CASSYSRTGFAQYF
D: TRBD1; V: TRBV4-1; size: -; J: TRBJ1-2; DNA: TGCGCCAGCAGCCTCCAAGACAGGGGGCATGGCTACACCTTC; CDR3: CASSLQDRGHGYTF
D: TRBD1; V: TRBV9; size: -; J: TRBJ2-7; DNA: TGTGCCAGCAGCGTAGCCCCCGGGACAGTCTACGAGCAGTACTTC; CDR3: CASSVAPGTVYEQYF
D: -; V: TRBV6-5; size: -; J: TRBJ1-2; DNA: TGTGCCAGCAGACAACAGGGTCCTCAGGGCTACACCTTC; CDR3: CASRQQGPQGYTF
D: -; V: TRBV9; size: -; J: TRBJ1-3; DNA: TGTGCCAGCAGGCTTCCGGGCCCCAAGGGGGGAAACACCATATATTTT; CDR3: CASRLPGPKGGNTIYF
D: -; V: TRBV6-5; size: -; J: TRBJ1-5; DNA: TGTGCCAGCAGTCCCGGACAGAGGGGCAATCAGCCCCAGCATTTT; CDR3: CASSPGQRGNQPQHF
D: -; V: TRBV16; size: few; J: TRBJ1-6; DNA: TGTGCCAGCAGCCCTCGACTCCGGGATTCACCCCTCCACTTT; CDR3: CASSPRLRDSPLHF
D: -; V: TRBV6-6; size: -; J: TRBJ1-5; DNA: TGTGCCAGCAGTCGCGATCAGCCCCAGCATTTT; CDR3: CASSRDQPQHF
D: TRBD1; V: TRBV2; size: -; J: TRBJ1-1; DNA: TGTGCCAGCTCAGGGACAGTCGATGAAGCTTTCTTT; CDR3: CASSGTVDEAFF
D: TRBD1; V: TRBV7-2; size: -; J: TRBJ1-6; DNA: TGTGCCAGCAGCTTAGGGGACAGGCTTCAATCACCCCTCCACTTT; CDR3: CASSLGDRLQSPLHF
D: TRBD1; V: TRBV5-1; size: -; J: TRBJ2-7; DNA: TGCGCCAGCAGCCCGCGGACAGGGGGCGGTTATGCCGCTAGCTACGAGCAGTACTTC; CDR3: CASSPRTGGGYAASYEQYF
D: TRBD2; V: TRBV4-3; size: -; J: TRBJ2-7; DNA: TGCGCCAGCAGCCAAGACTTCGGGGGGGCCTACGAGCAGTACTTC; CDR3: CASSQDFGGAYEQYF
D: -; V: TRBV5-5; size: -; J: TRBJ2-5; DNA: TGTGCCACGTCATCCCCCGTCGGGACCCAGTACTTC; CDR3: CATSSPVGTQYF